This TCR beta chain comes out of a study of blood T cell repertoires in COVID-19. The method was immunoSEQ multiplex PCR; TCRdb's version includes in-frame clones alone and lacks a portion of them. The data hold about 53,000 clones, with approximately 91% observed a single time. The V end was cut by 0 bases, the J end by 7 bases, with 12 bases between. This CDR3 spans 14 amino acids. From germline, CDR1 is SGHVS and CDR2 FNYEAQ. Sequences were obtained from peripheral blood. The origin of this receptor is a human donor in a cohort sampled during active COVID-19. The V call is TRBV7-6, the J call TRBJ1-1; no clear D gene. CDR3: CASSLALNSLEAFF. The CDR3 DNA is TGTGCCAGCAGCTTAGCGCTAAACAGCCTTGAAGCTTTCTTT.